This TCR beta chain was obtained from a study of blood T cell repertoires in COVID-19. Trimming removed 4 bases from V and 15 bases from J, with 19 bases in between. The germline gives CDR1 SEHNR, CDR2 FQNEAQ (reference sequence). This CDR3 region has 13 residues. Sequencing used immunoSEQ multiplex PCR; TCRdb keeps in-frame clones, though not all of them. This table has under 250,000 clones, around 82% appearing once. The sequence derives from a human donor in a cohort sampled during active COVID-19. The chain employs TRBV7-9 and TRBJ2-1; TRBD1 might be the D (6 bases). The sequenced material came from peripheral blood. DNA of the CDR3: TGTGCCAGCAGCTCACTAGACCCAGGGGTTCGGTTCTTC. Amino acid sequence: CASSSLDPGVRFF.